This T cell receptor beta chain was identified in a study of TIL therapy for anti-PD-1-resistant metastatic lung cancer. For the study at large: Median patient age was about 50, ranging about 35-80 years. Half of patients were current or former smokers.

Trimming shortened V by 3 bases and J by 5 bases, and 11 bases separated the two germline ends. The CDR3 extends over 13 amino acids. Germline CDR1 and CDR2: SEHNR and FQNEAQ (reference sequence). The immunoSEQ assay was v3. Sequencing depth was approximately 2 million read pairs for survey level, roughly 4.5-6 million for deep. The data were produced by immunoSEQ multiplex PCR, yet TCRdb's version contains in-frame clones alone and is incomplete. In the table there are about 17,000 clones, nearly 80% of which are singletons. In its sample, this clone was seen a few times. Time point defined: pre-treatment sample, taken before nivolumab and TIL therapy. Patients were adults with stage 4 NSCLC.

The specimen was blood, collected at baseline. This sequence joins TRBV7-9 and TRBJ2-7; no clear D gene. The clonotype originates from a person between 25 and 79 years old with non-small cell lung cancer. The DNA of the CDR3 is TGTGCCAGCAGCTTGAACGGCGTGAACGAGCAGTACTTC. It is translated as CASSLNGVNEQYF.